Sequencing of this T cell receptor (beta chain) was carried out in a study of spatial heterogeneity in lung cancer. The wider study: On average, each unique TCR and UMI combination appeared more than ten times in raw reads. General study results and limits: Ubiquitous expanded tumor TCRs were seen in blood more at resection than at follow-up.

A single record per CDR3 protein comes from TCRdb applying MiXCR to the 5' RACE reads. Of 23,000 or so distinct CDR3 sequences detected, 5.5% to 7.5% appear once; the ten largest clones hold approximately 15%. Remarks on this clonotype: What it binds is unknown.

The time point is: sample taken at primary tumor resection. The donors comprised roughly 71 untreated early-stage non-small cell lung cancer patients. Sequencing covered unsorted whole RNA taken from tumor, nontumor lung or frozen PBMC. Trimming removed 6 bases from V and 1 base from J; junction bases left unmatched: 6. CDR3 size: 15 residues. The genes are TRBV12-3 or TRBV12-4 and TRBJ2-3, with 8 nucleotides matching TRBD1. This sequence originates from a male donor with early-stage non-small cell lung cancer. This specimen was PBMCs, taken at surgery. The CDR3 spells CASRTGTGRTDTQYF. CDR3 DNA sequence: TGTGCCAGCAGGACCGGGACAGGACGCACAGATACGCAGTATTTT.